This T cell receptor (beta chain) was found in a study of T-cell reconstitution after alpha-beta-depleted transplantation in children. Findings and caveats of the study: In patients about two months after transplant, alpha-beta T cells reportedly arose from several hundred expanded graft clones. Newly generated T cells supplied most T-cell counts and diversity one year post-transplant.

The authors prepared the TCRbeta library with unique molecular identifiers. One entry per CDR3 protein results from TCRdb running MiXCR on the PCR reads. Here the sample spans under 450,000 distinct CDR3 sequences, under 20% being singletons. The CDR3 loop spans 16 amino acids. Germline V lookup: CDR1 SGHRS, CDR2 YFSETQ. V was clipped by 0 bases and J by 2 bases, with 13 bases between them. This clonotype appeared a few times. Its antigen is unknown. The sample consisted of PBMCs, mostly from graft donor cells, taken 360 days after TCRalphabeta/CD19-depleted stem cell transplant. The receptor comes from a boy younger than two who had a stem cell transplant for Wiskott-Aldrich syndrome, so the T cells may come from the graft donor. The gene calls are TRBV5-1 and TRBJ2-3; D is perhaps TRBD2 (5 bases). CDR3 DNA: TGCGCCAGCAGCTTGGCGTCGACTATCGCCACAGATACGCAGTATTTT. Its protein product is CASSLASTIATDTQYF.